The clone carrying this T cell receptor (beta chain) was detected a few times. The length of the CDR3 is 13 residues. V lost 7 bases and J lost 6, with 11 bases in between. CDR1 and CDR2 (germline): KGHDR, SFDVKD. This entry is derived from a study of patients and donors after allogeneic stem cell transplantation. TCRdb passed the RT-PCR reads through MiXCR, listing each CDR3 protein once. The sample includes some 960,000 distinct CDR3 sequences, more than 15% of them seen just once. Sequencing was carried out using blood, either unsorted or a sorted T cell fraction (not recorded which). V gene TRBV24-1 combines with J gene TRBJ1-4; the D is unclear. The clonotype comes from a human donor who was either an allogeneic HSCT recipient or a stem cell or donor lymphocyte infusion donor (not recorded which). It is not recorded whose cells these are; they may come from a transplant donor. CDR3 DNA sequence: TGTGCCACCAGCGATCCGAGTTATGAAAAACTGTTTTTT. This codes for CATSDPSYEKLFF.